This TCR beta chain stems from a study of cytomegalovirus exposure and HLA in healthy donors. The study's findings and limits: Within the 120 or so validation repertoires, first-cohort TCR clusters tended to co-occur, according to a later analysis. The study labeled approximately 150 TCR beta chains cytomegalovirus-associated. Cytomegalovirus status was reportedly diagnosed by the classifier with high sensitivity and specificity.

Separation from the roughly 700-subject first cohort characterized the roughly 120-subject validation cohort, to which the donors belonged. A note on this clone: Its antigen is unidentified.

V lost 0 bases, J lost 1 base, and 4 bases stayed unmatched. CDR3 size: 16 residues. Germline V gives CDR1 SGHRS, CDR2 YFSETQ. Assay used: immunoSEQ multiplex PCR; TCRdb lists only in-frame clones, some missing. This table holds some 150,000 clones, around 87% found once. This chain links TRBV5-1 with TRBJ2-7; 10 positions agree with TRBD1. The sample taken for sequencing was PBMCs. This sequence originates from a woman aged 30 to 39 in good health and CMV-seronegative. The CDR3 region has the DNA TGCGCCAGCAGCTTGGAGCCGGGACAGGGGTCCTACGAGCAGTACTTC. It is translated as CASSLEPGQGSYEQYF.